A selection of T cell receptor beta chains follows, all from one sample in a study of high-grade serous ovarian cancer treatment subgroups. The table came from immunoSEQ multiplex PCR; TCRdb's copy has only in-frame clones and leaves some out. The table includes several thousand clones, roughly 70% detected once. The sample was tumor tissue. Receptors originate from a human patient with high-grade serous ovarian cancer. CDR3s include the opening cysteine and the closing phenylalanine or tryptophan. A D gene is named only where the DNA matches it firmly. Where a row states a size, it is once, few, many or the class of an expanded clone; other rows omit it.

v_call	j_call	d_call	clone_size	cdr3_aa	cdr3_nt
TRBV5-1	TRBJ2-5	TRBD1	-	CASSFWDRAQETQYF	TGCGCCAGCAGCTTCTGGGACAGGGCACAAGAGACCCAGTACTTC
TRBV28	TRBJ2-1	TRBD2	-	CASSLATSGGHYSYNEQFF	TGTGCCAGCAGTCTCGCGACTAGCGGGGGACACTACTCCTACAATGAGCAGTTCTTC
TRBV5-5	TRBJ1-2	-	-	CASSPGLNNYGYTF	TGTGCCAGCAGCCCAGGCCTCAATAACTATGGCTACACCTTC
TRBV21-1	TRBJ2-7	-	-	CASSCRGRNEQYF	TGTGCCAGCAGCTGTAGGGGGAGAAACGAGCAGTACTTC
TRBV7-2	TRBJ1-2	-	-	CASSPDRMYGYTF	TGTGCCAGCAGCCCGGACAGAATGTATGGCTACACCTTC
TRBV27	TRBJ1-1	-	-	CASSLWGPGTEAFF	TGTGCCAGCAGTTTATGGGGGCCGGGAACTGAAGCTTTCTTT
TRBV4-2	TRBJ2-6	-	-	CASSQRTVDLTF	TGTGCCAGCAGCCAGCGGACAGTAGACCTGACTTTC
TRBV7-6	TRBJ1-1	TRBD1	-	CASSPNPGQGVNTEAFF	TGTGCCAGCAGCCCAAACCCGGGACAGGGAGTGAACACTGAAGCTTTCTTT
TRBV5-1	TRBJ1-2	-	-	CASSFGTDGYTF	TGCGCCAGCAGCTTCGGGACGGATGGCTACACCTTC
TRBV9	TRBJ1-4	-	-	CASSVVHCEKLFF	TGTGCCAGCAGCGTAGTCCATTGCGAAAAACTGTTTTTT
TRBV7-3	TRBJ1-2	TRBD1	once	CASSSLDREGYTF	TGTGCCAGCAGCTCGTTGGACAGGGAAGGCTACACCTTC
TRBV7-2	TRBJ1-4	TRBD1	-	CASSSVRGTGNEKLFF	TGTGCCAGCAGCTCCGTCAGAGGGACAGGGAATGAAAAACTGTTTTTT
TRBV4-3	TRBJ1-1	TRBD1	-	CASSQGGQGIAEAFF	TGCGCCAGCAGCCAAGGTGGACAGGGGATCGCTGAAGCTTTCTTT
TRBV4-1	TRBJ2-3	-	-	CASSQSGRFTLASSTDTQYF	TGCGCCAGCAGCCAATCCGGGCGGTTCACCCTAGCGTCTAGCACAGATACGCAGTATTTT
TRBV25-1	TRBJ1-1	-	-	CASMRESYEAFF	TGTGCCAGTATGAGGGAATCTTATGAAGCTTTCTTT
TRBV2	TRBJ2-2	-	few	CASSETLNTGELFF	TGTGCCAGCAGTGAAACTTTAAACACCGGGGAGCTGTTTTTT
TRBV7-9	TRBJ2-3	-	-	CASSLEGYTDTQYF	TGTGCCAGCAGCTTAGAAGGTTACACAGATACGCAGTATTTT
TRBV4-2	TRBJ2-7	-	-	CASSQDTGRYKQYF	TGTGCCAGCAGCCAAGATACAGGGCGATACAAGCAGTACTTC
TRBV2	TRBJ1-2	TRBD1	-	CASSEGQGGVYGYTF	TGTGCCAGCAGTGAAGGACAGGGAGGGGTCTATGGCTACACCTTC
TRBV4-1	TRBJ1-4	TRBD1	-	CASSQHRGGEKLFF	TGCGCCAGCAGCCAGCACAGGGGCGGAGAAAAACTGTTTTTT
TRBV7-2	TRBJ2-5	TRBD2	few	CASSLTGGETQYF	TGTGCCAGCAGCCTTACGGGGGGAGAGACCCAGTACTTC
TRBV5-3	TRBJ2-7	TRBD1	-	CARSFSGQGISSYEQYF	TGTGCCAGAAGCTTCAGTGGACAGGGAATTTCCTCCTACGAGCAGTACTTC
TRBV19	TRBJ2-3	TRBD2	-	CASSIWGGGGSRTDTQYF	TGTGCCAGTAGTATATGGGGCGGAGGCGGGAGCCGCACAGATACGCAGTATTTT
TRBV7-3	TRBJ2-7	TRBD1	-	CASSPNRGSYEQYF	TGTGCCAGCAGCCCAAACAGGGGGTCCTACGAGCAGTACTTC
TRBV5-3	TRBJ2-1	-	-	CARSLVGFYNEQFF	TGTGCCAGAAGCTTGGTGGGCTTCTACAATGAGCAGTTCTTC
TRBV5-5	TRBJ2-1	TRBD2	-	CASSLPSGGAYNEQFF	TGTGCCAGCAGCTTACCTAGCGGGGGAGCCTACAATGAGCAGTTCTTC
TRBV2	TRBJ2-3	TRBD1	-	CASSDVGGGTDTQYF	TGTGCCAGCAGTGATGTAGGGGGCGGCACAGATACGCAGTATTTT
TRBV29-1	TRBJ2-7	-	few	CSVGSGYEQYF	TGCAGCGTTGGTAGCGGCTACGAGCAGTACTTC
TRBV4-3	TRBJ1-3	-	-	CASSQNPGSLTGNTIYF	TGCGCCAGCAGCCAAAATCCCGGCTCTCTAACCGGAAACACCATATATTTT
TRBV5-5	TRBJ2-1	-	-	CASSGDFGYYNEQFF	TGTGCCAGCAGCGGAGATTTCGGGTACTACAATGAGCAGTTCTTC
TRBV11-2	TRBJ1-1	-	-	CASSLGLLNTEAFF	TGTGCCAGCAGCTTAGGGCTTCTGAACACTGAAGCTTTCTTT
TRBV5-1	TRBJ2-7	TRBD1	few	CASSRDRSESYEQYF	TGCGCCAGCAGTCGGGACAGGTCCGAGTCCTACGAGCAGTACTTC
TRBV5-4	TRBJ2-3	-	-	CASSLAYVGGGDTQYF	TGTGCCAGCAGCTTGGCATACGTGGGGGGTGGAGATACGCAGTATTTT
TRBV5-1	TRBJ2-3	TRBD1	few	CASSWAGGGTDTQYF	TGCGCCAGCAGCTGGGCAGGGGGCGGCACAGATACGCAGTATTTT
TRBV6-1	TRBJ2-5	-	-	CASGWGGLQETQYF	TGTGCCAGCGGGTGGGGCGGGTTACAAGAGACCCAGTACTTC
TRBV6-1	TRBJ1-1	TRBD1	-	CASTLGQPRDTEAFF	TGTGCCAGCACCTTGGGACAGCCAAGGGACACTGAAGCTTTCTTT
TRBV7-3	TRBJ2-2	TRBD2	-	CASSSGLAGGTGELFF	TGTGCCAGCAGCTCTGGGCTAGCGGGTGGGACCGGGGAGCTGTTTTTT
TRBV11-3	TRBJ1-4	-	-	CASSAGPTNEKLFF	TGTGCCAGCAGCGCGGGACCAACTAATGAAAAACTGTTTTTT
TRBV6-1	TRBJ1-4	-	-	CASIAGAVLFF	TGTGCCAGCATCGCGGGGGCAGTGCTGTTTTTT
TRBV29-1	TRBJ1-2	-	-	CSVDPRENYGYTF	TGCAGCGTAGACCCCAGGGAAAACTATGGCTACACCTTC
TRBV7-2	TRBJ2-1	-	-	CASNLDGAQFF	TGTGCCAGCAACCTTGACGGGGCGCAGTTCTTC
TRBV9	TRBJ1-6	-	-	CASSGAGGSDNSPLHF	TGTGCCAGCAGCGGGGCCGGTGGGAGCGATAATTCACCCCTCCACTTT
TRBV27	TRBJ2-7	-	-	CASSLRDTSYEQYF	TGTGCCAGCAGTCTCCGGGACACCTCCTACGAGCAGTACTTC
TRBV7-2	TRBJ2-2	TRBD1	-	CASSLRTGNTGELFF	TGTGCCAGCAGCTTGAGGACAGGGAACACCGGGGAGCTGTTTTTT
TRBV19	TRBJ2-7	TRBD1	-	CASSTRQGTYEQYF	TGTGCCAGTAGTACCCGACAGGGGACCTACGAGCAGTACTTC
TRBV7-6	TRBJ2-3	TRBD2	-	CASSLGLADLTDTQYF	TGTGCCAGCAGCTTAGGGCTAGCGGACCTCACAGATACGCAGTATTTT
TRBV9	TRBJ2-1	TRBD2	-	CASSVPTSGDSYNEQFF	TGTGCCAGCAGCGTCCCGACTAGCGGGGATTCCTACAATGAGCAGTTCTTC
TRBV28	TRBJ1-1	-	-	CASSFSFGAENTEAFF	TGTGCCAGCAGTTTCTCCTTTGGGGCAGAGAACACTGAAGCTTTCTTT
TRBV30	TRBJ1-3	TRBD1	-	CAWSCNRGSAGNTIYF	TGTGCCTGGAGCTGCAACAGGGGATCGGCGGGAAACACCATATATTTT
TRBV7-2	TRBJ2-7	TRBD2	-	CASSLAVVAGGPSSYEQYF	TGTGCCAGCAGCTTAGCGGTGGTAGCGGGGGGCCCGAGCTCCTACGAGCAGTACTTC
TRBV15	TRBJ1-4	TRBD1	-	CATSRDRQGAEKLFF	TGTGCCACCAGCAGAGATCGGCAGGGGGCGGAAAAACTGTTTTTT